The text below deals with one T cell receptor beta chain. The antigen remains unidentified. The data stem from a study of T cell responses to AZD1222 COVID-19 vaccine. Whole-study context: Some second doses came at about 4 weeks and others at about 12 weeks; these were pooled. Study outcomes and limitations: Nearly half of spike-specific TCRs reportedly target variant regions that are unmutated in the B.1.351 and B.1.1.7 variants. Two AZD1222 administrations were followed by greater Spike-specific TCR breadth and depth. Researchers took repertoire samples only after the peak T cell response had come.

Some clones are missing from TCRdb's copy, which holds only in-frame ones; the method was immunoSEQ multiplex PCR. The sample lists 70,000 or so clones, more than 70% occurring once. The V and J ends lost 0 bases and 0 bases respectively, with 8 bases between them. The CDR3 spans 16 residues. The germline CDR1 and CDR2 sequences are LNHNV and YYDKDF (reference sequence). This TCR was sampled from an adult in good health. This chain links TRBV15 with TRBJ1-4; D not certain. This specimen consisted of peripheral blood, obtained on day 0 of AZD1222 vaccination. CDR3 in DNA: TGTGCCACCAGCAGAGATTTGGGTGCAACTAATGAAAAACTGTTTTTT. Encoded protein: CATSRDLGATNEKLFF.